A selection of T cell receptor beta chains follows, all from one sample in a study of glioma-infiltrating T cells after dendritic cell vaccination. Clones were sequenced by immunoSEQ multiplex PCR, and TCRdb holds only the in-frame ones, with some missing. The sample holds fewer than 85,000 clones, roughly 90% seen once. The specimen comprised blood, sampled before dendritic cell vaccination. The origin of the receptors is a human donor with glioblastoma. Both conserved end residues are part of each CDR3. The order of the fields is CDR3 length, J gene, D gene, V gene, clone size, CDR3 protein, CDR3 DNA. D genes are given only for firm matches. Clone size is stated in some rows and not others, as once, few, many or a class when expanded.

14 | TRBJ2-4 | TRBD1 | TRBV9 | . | CASSRRQGADIQYF | TGTGCCAGCAGCAGGCGACAGGGGGCGGACATTCAGTACTTC
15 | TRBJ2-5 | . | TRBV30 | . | CAWSPGGYLPETQYF | TGTGCCTGGAGCCCAGGAGGCTACCTACCAGAGACCCAGTACTTC
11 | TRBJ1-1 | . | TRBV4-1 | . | CASSRPSVAFF | TGCGCCAGCAGCCGCCCGTCGGTAGCTTTCTTT
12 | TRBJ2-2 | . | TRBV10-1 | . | CASSKNTGELFF | TGCGCCAGCAGCAAGAACACCGGGGAGCTGTTTTTT
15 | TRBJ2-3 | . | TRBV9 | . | CASSVATTSTDTQYF | TGTGCCAGCAGCGTAGCCACGACTAGCACAGATACGCAGTATTTT
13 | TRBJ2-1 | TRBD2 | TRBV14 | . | CASSQQLAGEQFF | TGTGCCAGCAGCCAACAACTAGCGGGCGAGCAGTTCTTC
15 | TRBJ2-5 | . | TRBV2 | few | CASLPPGSRVGTQYF | TGTGCCAGCCTACCCCCCGGGAGCAGGGTCGGGACCCAGTACTTC
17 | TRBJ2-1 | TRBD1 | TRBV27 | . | CASSLRFGAGGMDEQFF | TGTGCCAGCAGTTTACGGTTCGGGGCAGGGGGAATGGATGAGCAGTTCTTC
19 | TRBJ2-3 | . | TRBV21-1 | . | CASSPRAQGAKPGTDTQYF | TGTGCCAGCAGTCCAAGGGCACAGGGGGCCAAGCCCGGCACAGATACGCAGTATTTT
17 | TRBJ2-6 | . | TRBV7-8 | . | CASSRAAGYSGANVLTF | TGTGCCAGCAGCCGGGCGGCAGGGTACTCTGGGGCCAACGTCCTGACTTTC
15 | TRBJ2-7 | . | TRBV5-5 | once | CASSLSPRGTYEQYF | TGTGCCAGCAGCTTGTCCCCTAGGGGTACCTACGAGCAGTACTTC
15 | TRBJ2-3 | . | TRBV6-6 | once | CASSYAGGLTDTQYF | TGTGCCAGCAGTTACGCCGGGGGACTCACAGATACGCAGTATTTT
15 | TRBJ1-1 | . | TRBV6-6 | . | CASSYSSGRNTEAFF | TGTGCCAGCAGTTACTCATCGGGGAGGAACACTGAAGCTTTCTTT
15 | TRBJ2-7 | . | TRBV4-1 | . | CASSQAARGFDEQYF | TGCGCCAGCAGTCAAGCCGCCAGGGGTTTCGACGAGCAGTACTTC
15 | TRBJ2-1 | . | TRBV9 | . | CASSVVQGSPLEQFF | TGTGCCAGCAGCGTAGTTCAGGGATCACCCCTTGAGCAGTTCTTC
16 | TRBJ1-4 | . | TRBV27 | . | CASSLSGHRANEKLFF | TGTGCCAGCAGTTTATCGGGGCACCGGGCTAATGAAAAACTGTTTTTT
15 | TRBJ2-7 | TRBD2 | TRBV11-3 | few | CASSLSSGASYEQYF | TGTGCCAGCAGCTTATCTAGCGGGGCCTCCTACGAGCAGTACTTC
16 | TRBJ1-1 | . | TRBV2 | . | CASKESSMIMNTEAFF | TGTGCCAGCAAGGAGTCCTCAATGATAATGAACACTGAAGCTTTCTTT
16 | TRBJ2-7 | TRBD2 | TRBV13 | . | CASSKGLAGFLNEQYF | TGTGCCAGCAGCAAGGGACTAGCGGGTTTCCTAAACGAGCAGTACTTC
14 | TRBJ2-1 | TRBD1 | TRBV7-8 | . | CASSLTGLRNEQFF | TGTGCCAGCAGCTTGACAGGGCTTCGCAATGAGCAGTTCTTC
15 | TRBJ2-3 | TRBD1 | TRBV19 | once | CASSSRQGVTDTQYF | TGTGCCAGTAGTTCACGACAGGGGGTTACAGATACGCAGTATTTT
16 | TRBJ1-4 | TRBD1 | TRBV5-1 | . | CASSLSTGGGNEKLFF | TGCGCCAGCAGCCTGTCGACAGGGGGCGGCAATGAAAAACTGTTTTTT
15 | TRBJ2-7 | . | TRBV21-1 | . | CASQGRANYSYEQYF | TGTGCCAGCCAGGGAAGGGCGAACTATTCCTACGAGCAGTACTTC
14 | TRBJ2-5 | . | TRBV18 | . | CASSPPGGRETQYF | TGTGCCAGCTCACCACCGGGGGGAAGGGAGACCCAGTACTTC
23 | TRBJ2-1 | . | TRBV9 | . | CASSVLGTSGTPLAKSSYNEQFF | TGTGCCAGCAGCGTATTGGGGACGTCGGGGACTCCGTTGGCCAAGAGCTCCTACAATGAGCAGTTCTTC
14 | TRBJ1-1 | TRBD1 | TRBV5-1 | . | CASSLYRGPDEAFF | TGCGCCAGCAGCCTCTACAGGGGGCCTGATGAAGCTTTCTTT
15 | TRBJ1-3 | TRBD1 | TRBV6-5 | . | CASSYARGAGNTIYF | TGTGCCAGCAGTTATGCCAGGGGGGCTGGAAACACCATATATTTT
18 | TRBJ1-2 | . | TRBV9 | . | CASSVDPGGVLGGYGYTF | TGTGCCAGCAGCGTAGATCCTGGGGGAGTCTTAGGGGGCTATGGCTACACCTTC
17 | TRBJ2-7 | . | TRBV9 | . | CASSPTTGPSGSYEQYF | TGTGCCAGCAGCCCGACGACAGGCCCCTCGGGGAGCTACGAGCAGTACTTC
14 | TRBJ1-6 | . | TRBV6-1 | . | CAVPQGPYNSPLHF | TGTGCCGTCCCGCAGGGCCCCTATAATTCACCCCTCCACTTT
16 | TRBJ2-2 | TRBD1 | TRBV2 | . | CASGTAENLNTGELFF | TGTGCCAGCGGGACAGCCGAAAACTTGAACACCGGGGAGCTGTTTTTT
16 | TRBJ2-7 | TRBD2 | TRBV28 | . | CASSFTSGRRSYEQYF | TGTGCCAGCAGTTTTACCAGCGGGAGGAGATCCTACGAGCAGTACTTC
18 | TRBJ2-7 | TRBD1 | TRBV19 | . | CASSIRGGPGQNPYEQYF | TGTGCCAGTAGTATTCGAGGGGGACCGGGACAGAATCCCTACGAGCAGTACTTC
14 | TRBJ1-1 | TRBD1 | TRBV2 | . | CASRRGQGASEAFF | TGTGCCAGCAGAAGAGGACAGGGGGCCTCTGAAGCTTTCTTT
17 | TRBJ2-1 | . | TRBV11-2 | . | CASSLVGGGYGRDEQFF | TGTGCCAGCAGCTTAGTCGGCGGGGGCTACGGGCGCGATGAGCAGTTCTTC
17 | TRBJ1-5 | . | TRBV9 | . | CASSVGRDFYSNQPQHF | TGTGCCAGCAGCGTAGGGCGTGACTTTTATAGCAATCAGCCCCAGCATTTT
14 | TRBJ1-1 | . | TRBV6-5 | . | CASSSPGINTEAFF | TGTGCCAGCAGTTCCCCGGGGATAAACACTGAAGCTTTCTTT
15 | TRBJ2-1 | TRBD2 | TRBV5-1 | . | CASSYTGGSYNEQFF | TGCGCCAGCAGCTATACGGGGGGCTCCTACAATGAGCAGTTCTTC
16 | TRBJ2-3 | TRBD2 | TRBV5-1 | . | CASSLNLAGGADTQYF | TGCGCCAGCAGCTTGAACTTAGCGGGCGGGGCAGATACGCAGTATTTT
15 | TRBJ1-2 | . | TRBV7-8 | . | CASSDRRGPLYGYTF | TGTGCCAGCAGCGACAGACGTGGGCCGCTTTATGGCTACACCTTC
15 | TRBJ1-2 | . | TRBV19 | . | CASRRTVQANYGYTF | TGTGCCAGTAGACGGACAGTCCAAGCTAACTATGGCTACACCTTC
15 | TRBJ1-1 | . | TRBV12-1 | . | CASSFRYRGHTEAFF | TGTGCCAGCAGCTTTCGCTACAGGGGGCACACTGAAGCTTTCTTT
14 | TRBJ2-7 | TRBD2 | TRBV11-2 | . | CASSLGLRGREQYF | TGTGCCAGCAGCTTAGGGTTGCGGGGGAGGGAGCAGTACTTC
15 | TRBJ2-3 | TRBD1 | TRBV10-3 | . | CAISSDRGSPDTQYF | TGTGCCATCAGCTCGGACAGGGGGTCACCAGATACGCAGTATTTT
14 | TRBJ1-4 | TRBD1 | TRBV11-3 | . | CASRAGTGNEKLFF | TGTGCCAGCCGCGCGGGGACAGGGAATGAAAAACTGTTTTTT
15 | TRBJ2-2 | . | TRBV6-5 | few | CASSLELGGAGELFF | TGTGCCAGCAGTTTAGAGCTCGGAGGCGCCGGGGAGCTGTTTTTT
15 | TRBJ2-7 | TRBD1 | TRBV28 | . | CASTLLVGGRYEQYF | TGTGCCAGCACCCTGCTTGTAGGGGGCAGGTACGAGCAGTACTTC
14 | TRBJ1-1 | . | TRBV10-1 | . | CASSESPWRSEAFF | TGCGCCAGCAGTGAGTCGCCCTGGCGGTCTGAAGCTTTCTTT
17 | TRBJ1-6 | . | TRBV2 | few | CASSSRRASSYNSPLPF | TGTGCCAGCAGTTCTCGGAGGGCGAGCTCCTATAATTCCCCCCTCCCCTTT
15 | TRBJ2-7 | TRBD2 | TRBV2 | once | CASSGEVAGVNEQYF | TGTGCCAGCAGTGGGGAAGTAGCGGGAGTAAACGAGCAGTACTTC